Following are 14 T cell receptor beta chains from one sample sequenced in a study of T cells after yellow fever vaccination. TCRdb called the 5' RACE reads again in MiXCR, with one record for every CDR3 protein. Here the sample spans 500,000 to 650,000 distinct CDR3 sequences, approximately 13% being singletons. Source: PBMCs, taken on the day of the yellow fever booster vaccination. The origin of the receptors is a man aged 30 to 39 who received the YFV17D yellow fever vaccine.

In its sample, this clonotype was seen a few times. The chain carries TRBV4-2 and TRBJ1-4; TRBD1 is a possible D gene (5 bases). Germline CDR1 reads LGHNA; CDR2 reads YNFKEQ. The length of the CDR3 is 14 residues. Trimming pared 2 bases from V and 8 bases from J, leaving 12 bases between. In DNA, the CDR3 is TGTGCCAGCAGCCAACAGGGAGCGGCAGAAAAACTGTTTTTT. Translating gives CASSQQGAAEKLFF.

This clonotype was detected many times. CDR3 nucleotide sequence: TGCGCCAGCAGCCAAGATCAAGGGGGCGCTTCCGGGGAGCTGTTTTTT. This translates into CASSQDQGGASGELFF. The chain employs TRBV4-3 and TRBJ2-2; the match to TRBD1 covers 7 bases. The trim removed 0 bases at V and 6 bases at J, leaving 7 bases unmatched. The CDR3 totals 16 residues. Germline-derived CDR1 and CDR2 are LGHNA and YSLEER.

This clonotype has a handful of counts. The V gene is TRBV14, the J gene TRBJ2-1; 13 nucleotides match TRBD2. J gave up 2 bases and V 5 bases, and 12 bases lay outside the gene matches. CDR1 and CDR2 (germline): SGHDN, FVKESK. The CDR3 is made up of 19 amino acids. As DNA, the CDR3 is TGTGCCAGCAGCTCGATCCCCGGGACTAGCGGGATCACCTACAATGAGCAGTTCTTC. Protein sequence: CASSSIPGTSGITYNEQFF. The full variable domain, rest sourced from reference TRBV14 and TRBJ2-1, is EAGVTQFPSHSVIEKGQTVTLRCDPISGHDNLYWYRRVMGKEIKFLLHFVKESKQDESGMPNNRFLAERTGGTYSTLKVQPAELEDSGVYFCASSSIPGTSGITYNEQFFGPGTRLTVL.

The chain uses TRBV6-1 and TRBJ1-2, with D hard to call. From germline, CDR1 is MNHNS and CDR2 SASEGT. The CDR3 has 15 residues. V was cut by 6 bases and J by 7 bases, with 21 bases left in between. The CDR3 here is CASSPSRRTVGGYTF. The CDR3 bases are TGTGCCAGCAGCCCATCTCGTAGGACCGTCGGTGGCTACACCTTC.

This chain connects TRBV27 to TRBJ2-6; unclear D gene. The CDR3 covers 18 residues. The ends were cut back, 2 bases at V and 2 bases at J, with 16 bases in the middle. In germline, CDR1 is MNHEY, CDR2 SMNVEV (reference sequence). The CDR3 loop reads CASSLDPPSPTGANVLTF. The CDR3 nucleotides read TGTGCCAGCAGTTTAGATCCACCATCACCGACTGGGGCCAACGTCCTGACTTTC.

The chain joins TRBV29-1 to TRBJ2-3; tentative D call: TRBD1 (5 bases). The CDR3 is 14 residues long. The germline CDR1 and CDR2 sequences are SQVTM and ANQGSEA. V was cut by 7 bases and J by 2 bases, with 16 bases left in between. The CDR3 region has the DNA TGCAGCGGTGATTTGGCAGGGTCCACAGATACGCAGTATTTT. Translated, it gives CSGDLAGSTDTQYF.

The CDR3 DNA reads as TGTGCCAGCACCGAAAATCTAGACAGCACAGATACGCAGTATTTT. Translating it yields CASTENLDSTDTQYF. This chain links TRBV25-1 with TRBJ2-3; no definite D call. The CDR3 has 15 amino acids. Trimming removed 7 bases from V and 0 bases from J, with 14 bases in between. The V gene's germline CDR1 is MGHDK and CDR2 SYGVNS.

This clonotype was found a few times. J is TRBJ2-7 and V is TRBV20-1; either TRBD1 or TRBD2 may fit D (5 bases each). Trimming pared 3 bases from V and 2 bases from J, leaving 11 bases between. CDR1 is DFQATT, CDR2 SNEGSKA, per germline (reference sequence). The CDR3 is 13 residues long. The CDR3 spells CSASPRETYEQYF. CDR3 DNA: TGCAGTGCTAGCCCCAGGGAGACCTACGAGCAGTACTTC.

The chain links TRBV19 to TRBJ2-2; 8 bases line up with TRBD1. V gave up 8 bases and J gave up 5 bases; unmatched junction bases: 7. CDR1 and CDR2 (germline): LNHDA, SQIVND (reference sequence). The length of the CDR3 is 14 residues. CDR3 amino acids: CASARTGRTGELFF. CDR3 in DNA: TGTGCCAGTGCCAGGACAGGGCGTACCGGGGAGCTGTTTTTT.

The chain employs TRBV23-1 and TRBJ2-7; 9 nucleotides agree with TRBD1. TRBV23-1 is designated an ORF whose function remains uncertain. The CDR3 contains 15 residues. With V trimmed by 6 bases and J by 3 bases, 9 bases remained unmatched. The CDR3 DNA reads TGCGCCAGCAGCAAGGCGGACAGGGGTAACTACGAGCAGTACTTC. Protein: CASSKADRGNYEQYF.

This clonotype has a handful of counts. The rearrangement links TRBV6-2 or TRBV6-3 to TRBJ2-7, with 8 bases aligning to TRBD2. The junction had 18 bases not matched to a gene; V was cut back by 6 bases and J by 5 bases. Germline values: CDR1 MNHEY, CDR2 SVGEGT. The CDR3 loop spans 17 amino acids. The CDR3 DNA sequence: TGTGCCAGCAGGCACACGAGGGCGGGAGGCCGTCGGGACGAGCAGTACTTC. Protein: CASRHTRAGGRRDEQYF.

This clonotype was observed at least ten times. The chain uses TRBV20-1 and TRBJ2-5; no firm D call. The CDR3 loop spans 14 amino acids. The germline CDR1 and CDR2 sequences are DFQATT and SNEGSKA (reference sequence). V was cut by 4 bases and J by 5 bases, with 17 bases left in between. CDR3 residues: CSATGAKYSETQYF. The CDR3 DNA reads as TGCAGTGCTACGGGCGCCAAATATTCGGAGACCCAGTACTTC.

This clonotype was seen a few times. V and J are TRBV30 and TRBJ2-2, with D tentatively TRBD1 (6 bases). In germline, CDR1 is GTSNPN, CDR2 SVGIG (reference sequence). The V and J ends lost 2 bases and 4 bases respectively, with 17 bases between them. This CDR3 contains 16 residues. The CDR3 DNA reads TGTGCCTGGAGTAAGGGATGGGGGCTGAGCACCGGGGAGCTGTTTTTT. Amino acid sequence: CAWSKGWGLSTGELFF. The whole variable domain, filled in from reference TRBV30 and TRBJ2-2, reads SQTIHQWPATLVQPVGSPLSLECTVEGTSNPNLYWYRQAAGRGLQLLFYSVGIGQISSEVPQNLSASRPQDRQFILSSKKLLLSDSGFYLCAWSKGWGLSTGELFFGEGSRLTVL.

V is TRBV11-1 and J is TRBJ2-7, with D hard to call. Germline-derived CDR1 and CDR2 are SGHAT and FQDESV (reference sequence). The CDR3 is 18 amino acids. Trimming stripped 0 bases from V and 0 bases from J, with 18 bases between. CDR3 protein: CASSLASFGESSSYEQYF. DNA of the CDR3: TGTGCCAGCAGCTTAGCTTCGTTCGGAGAAAGCAGCTCCTACGAGCAGTACTTC.